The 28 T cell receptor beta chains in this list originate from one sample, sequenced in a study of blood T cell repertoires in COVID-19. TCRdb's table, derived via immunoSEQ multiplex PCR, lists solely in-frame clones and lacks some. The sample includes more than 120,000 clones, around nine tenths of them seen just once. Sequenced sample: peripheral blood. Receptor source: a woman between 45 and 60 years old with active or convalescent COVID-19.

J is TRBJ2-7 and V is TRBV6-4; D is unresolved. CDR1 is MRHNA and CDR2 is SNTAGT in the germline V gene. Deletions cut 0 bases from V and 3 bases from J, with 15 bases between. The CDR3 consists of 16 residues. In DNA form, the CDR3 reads TGTGCCAGCAGTGACTCGAGCTTGCAGGCTCTCTACGAGCAGTACTTC. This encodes CASSDSSLQALYEQYF.

CDR3 loop: CASSPGLTAYNEQFF. In DNA, the CDR3 is TGTGCCAGCAGCCCGGGACTAACGGCCTACAATGAGCAGTTCTTC. The V gene is TRBV7-9, the J gene TRBJ2-1, with 7 bases lining up with TRBD2. Germline-derived CDR1 and CDR2 are SEHNR and FQNEAQ (reference sequence). J lost 2 bases, V lost 5 bases, and 6 bases had no gene match. The CDR3 has 15 residues.

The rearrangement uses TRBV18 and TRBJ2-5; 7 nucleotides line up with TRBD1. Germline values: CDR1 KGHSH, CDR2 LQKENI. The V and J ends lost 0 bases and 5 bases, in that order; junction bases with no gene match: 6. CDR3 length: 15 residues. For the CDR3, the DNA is TGTGCCAGCTCACCACCGAACAGGGGACGGGAGACCCAGTACTTC. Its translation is CASSPPNRGRETQYF.

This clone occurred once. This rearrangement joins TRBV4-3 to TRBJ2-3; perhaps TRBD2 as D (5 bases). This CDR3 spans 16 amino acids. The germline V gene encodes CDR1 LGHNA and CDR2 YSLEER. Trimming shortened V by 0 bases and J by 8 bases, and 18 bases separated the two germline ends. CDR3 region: CASSQEYPGGSGTQYF. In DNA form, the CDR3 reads TGCGCCAGCAGCCAAGAGTACCCCGGAGGATCCGGTACGCAGTATTTT.

CDR3 DNA: TGTGCCACCAGTGTAGCGGGGGGAACAGATACGCAGTATTTT. It encodes CATSVAGGTDTQYF. The chain employs TRBV24-1 and TRBJ2-3, with 10 nucleotides matching TRBD2. Germline trimming cut 5 bases from V and 3 bases from J; bases unmatched to any gene: 1. The V gene's germline CDR1 is KGHDR and CDR2 SFDVKD. There are 14 residues in the CDR3.

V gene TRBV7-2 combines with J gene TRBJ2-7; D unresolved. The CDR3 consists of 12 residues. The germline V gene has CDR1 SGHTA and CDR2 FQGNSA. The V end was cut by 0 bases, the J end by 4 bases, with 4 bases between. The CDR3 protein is CASSLARYEQYF. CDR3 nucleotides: TGTGCCAGCAGCTTAGCTCGTTACGAGCAGTACTTC.

The chain's CDR3 is CASSHTGTGGTEAFF. The CDR3 DNA sequence: TGTGCCAGCAGCCACACCGGGACAGGGGGCACTGAAGCTTTCTTT. The V call is TRBV3-1 (or the pseudogene TRBV3-2), the J call TRBJ1-1; 11 bases align to TRBD1. The CDR3 loop spans 15 amino acids. Germline CDR1 reads LGHDT; CDR2 reads YNNKEL (reference sequence). J was trimmed by 4 bases and V by 3 bases; bases with no gene match: 4.

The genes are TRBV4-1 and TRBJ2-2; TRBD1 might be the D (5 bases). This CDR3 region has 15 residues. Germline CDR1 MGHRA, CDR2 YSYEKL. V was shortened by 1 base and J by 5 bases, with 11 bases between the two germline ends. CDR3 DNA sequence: TGCGCCAGCAGCCAAGCCCCAGGGCGAACCGGGGAGCTGTTTTTT. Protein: CASSQAPGRTGELFF.

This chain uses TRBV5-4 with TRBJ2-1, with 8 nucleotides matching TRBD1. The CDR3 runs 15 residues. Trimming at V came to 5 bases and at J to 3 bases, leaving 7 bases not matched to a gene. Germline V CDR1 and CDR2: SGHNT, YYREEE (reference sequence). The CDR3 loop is CASSSWTGYYNEQFF. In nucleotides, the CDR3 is TGTGCCAGCAGTTCATGGACAGGGTACTACAATGAGCAGTTCTTC.

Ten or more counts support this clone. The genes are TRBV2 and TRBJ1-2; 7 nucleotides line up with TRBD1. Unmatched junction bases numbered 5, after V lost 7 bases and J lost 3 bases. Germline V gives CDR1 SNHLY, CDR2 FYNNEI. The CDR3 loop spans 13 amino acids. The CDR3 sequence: CASTPGQHYGYTF. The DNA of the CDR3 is TGTGCCAGCACCCCGGGACAGCACTATGGCTACACCTTC.

CDR3 bases: TGTGCCAGCAGCACTTGGGACTTGAACACCGGGGAGCTGTTTTTT. It codes for CASSTWDLNTGELFF. This chain connects TRBV7-9 to TRBJ2-2; tentatively, D is TRBD2 (6 bases). Germline CDR1 and CDR2: SEHNR and FQNEAQ (reference sequence). Between the trimmed V and J ends, which lost 5 bases and 1 base, there was a span of 11 bases. This CDR3 contains 15 residues.

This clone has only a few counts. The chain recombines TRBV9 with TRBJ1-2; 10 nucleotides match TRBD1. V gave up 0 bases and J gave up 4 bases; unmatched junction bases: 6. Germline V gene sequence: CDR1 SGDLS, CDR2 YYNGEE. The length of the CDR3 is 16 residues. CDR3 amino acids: CASSVGSDRGLYGYTF. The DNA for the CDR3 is TGTGCCAGCAGCGTAGGGTCCGACAGGGGGCTCTATGGCTACACCTTC.

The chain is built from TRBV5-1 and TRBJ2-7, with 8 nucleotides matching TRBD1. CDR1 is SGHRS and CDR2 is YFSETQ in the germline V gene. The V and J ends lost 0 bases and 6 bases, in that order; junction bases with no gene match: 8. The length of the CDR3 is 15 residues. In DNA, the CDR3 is TGCGCCAGCAGCTTGGACCCCGGACAGGGACGCGAGCAGTACTTC. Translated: CASSLDPGQGREQYF.

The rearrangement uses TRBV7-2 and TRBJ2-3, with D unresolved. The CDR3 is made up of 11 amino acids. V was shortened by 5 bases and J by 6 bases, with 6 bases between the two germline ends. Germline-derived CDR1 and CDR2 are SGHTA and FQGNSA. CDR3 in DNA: TGTGCCAGCAGCGTCTCTGATACGCAGTATTTT. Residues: CASSVSDTQYF.

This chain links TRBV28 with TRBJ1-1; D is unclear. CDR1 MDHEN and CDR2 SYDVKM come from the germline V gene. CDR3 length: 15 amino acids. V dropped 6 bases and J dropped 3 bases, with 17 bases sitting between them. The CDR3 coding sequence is TGTGCCAGCAGATCACCAGACGGCAGGCACACTGAAGCTTTCTTT. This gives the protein CASRSPDGRHTEAFF.

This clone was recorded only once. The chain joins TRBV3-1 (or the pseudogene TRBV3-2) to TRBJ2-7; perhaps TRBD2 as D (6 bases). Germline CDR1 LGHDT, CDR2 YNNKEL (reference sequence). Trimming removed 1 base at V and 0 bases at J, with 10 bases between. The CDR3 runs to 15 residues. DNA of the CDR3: TGTGCCAGCAGCCAAGGATGGGAGGCCTCCTACGAGCAGTACTTC. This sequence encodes CASSQGWEASYEQYF.

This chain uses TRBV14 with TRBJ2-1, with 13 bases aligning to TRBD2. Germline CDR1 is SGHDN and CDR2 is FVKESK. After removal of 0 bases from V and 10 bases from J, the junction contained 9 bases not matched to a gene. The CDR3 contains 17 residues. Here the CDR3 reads CASSQERGLAGVWEQFF. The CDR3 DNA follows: TGTGCCAGCAGCCAAGAGAGAGGACTAGCGGGAGTGTGGGAGCAGTTCTTC.

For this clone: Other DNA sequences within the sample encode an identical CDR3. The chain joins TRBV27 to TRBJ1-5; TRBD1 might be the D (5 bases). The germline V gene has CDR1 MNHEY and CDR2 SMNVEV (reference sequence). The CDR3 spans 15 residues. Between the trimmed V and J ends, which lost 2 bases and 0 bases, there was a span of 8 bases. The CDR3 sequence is CASSLGQGSNQPQHF. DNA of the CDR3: TGTGCCAGCAGTTTAGGGCAGGGTAGCAATCAGCCCCAGCATTTT.

CDR3 protein: CASSPGLAGTTGELFF. For the CDR3, the DNA is TGTGCCAGCTCACCAGGACTAGCGGGGACCACCGGGGAGCTGTTTTTT. This sequence joins TRBV18 and TRBJ2-2; 12 bases align to TRBD2. Losses at the gene ends were 2 bases for V and 4 bases for J; bases not matched to a gene: 2. The length of the CDR3 is 16 residues. The V gene's germline CDR1 is KGHSH and CDR2 LQKENI.

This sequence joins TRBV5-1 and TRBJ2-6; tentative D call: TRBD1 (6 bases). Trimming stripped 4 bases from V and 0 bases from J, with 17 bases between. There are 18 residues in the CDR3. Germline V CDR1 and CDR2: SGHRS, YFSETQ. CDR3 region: CASSPRQEGTSGANVLTF. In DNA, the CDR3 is TGCGCCAGCAGCCCTCGACAGGAAGGTACCTCTGGGGCCAACGTCCTGACTTTC.

CDR3 sequence reads: CASSLPGSSYNSPLHF. CDR3 nucleotide sequence: TGTGCCAGCAGTTTACCCGGGAGCTCCTATAATTCACCCCTCCACTTT. The chain joins TRBV28 to TRBJ1-6, with D hard to call. Deletions cut 2 bases from V and 0 bases from J, with 8 bases between. Germline CDR1 and CDR2: MDHEN and SYDVKM. The CDR3 runs to 16 residues.

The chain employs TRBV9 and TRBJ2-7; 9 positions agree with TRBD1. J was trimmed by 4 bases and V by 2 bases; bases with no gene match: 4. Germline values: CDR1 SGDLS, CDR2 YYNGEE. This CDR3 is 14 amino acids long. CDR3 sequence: CASSVGQGKYEQYF. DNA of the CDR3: TGTGCCAGCAGCGTCGGACAGGGGAAATACGAGCAGTACTTC. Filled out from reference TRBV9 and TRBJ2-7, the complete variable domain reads DSGVTQTPKHLITATGQRVTLRCSPRSGDLSVYWYQQSLDQGLQFLIQYYNGEERAKGNILERFSAQQFPDLHSELNLSSLELGDSALYFCASSVGQGKYEQYFGPGTRLTVT.

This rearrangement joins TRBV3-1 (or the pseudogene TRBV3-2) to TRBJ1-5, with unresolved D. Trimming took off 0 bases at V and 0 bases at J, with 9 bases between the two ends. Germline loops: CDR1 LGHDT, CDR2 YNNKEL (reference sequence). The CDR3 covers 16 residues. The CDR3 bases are TGTGCCAGCAGCCAAGACAACGCGGATAGCAATCAGCCCCAGCATTTT. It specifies CASSQDNADSNQPQHF.

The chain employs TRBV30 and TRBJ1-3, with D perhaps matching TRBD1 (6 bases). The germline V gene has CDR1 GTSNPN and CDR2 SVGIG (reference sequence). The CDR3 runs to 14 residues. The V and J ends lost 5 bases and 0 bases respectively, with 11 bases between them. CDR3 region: CAWDTGISGNTIYF. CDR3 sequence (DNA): TGTGCCTGGGATACAGGGATCTCTGGAAACACCATATATTTT.

The CDR3 nucleotides are TGTGCCACCAGTAGCAACAGTGCTAGCACAGATACGCAGTATTTT. It encodes CATSSNSASTDTQYF. The chain has TRBV24-1 and TRBJ2-3; no firm D call. V lost 6 bases and J lost 0, with 12 bases in between. Germline values: CDR1 KGHDR, CDR2 SFDVKD. This CDR3 comprises 15 residues.

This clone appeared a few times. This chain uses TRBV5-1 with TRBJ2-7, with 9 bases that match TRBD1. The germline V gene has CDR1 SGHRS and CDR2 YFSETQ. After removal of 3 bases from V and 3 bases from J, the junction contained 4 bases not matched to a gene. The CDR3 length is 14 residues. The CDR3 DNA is TGCGCCAGCAGCTGGACAGGGGATTACTACGAGCAGTACTTC. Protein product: CASSWTGDYYEQYF.

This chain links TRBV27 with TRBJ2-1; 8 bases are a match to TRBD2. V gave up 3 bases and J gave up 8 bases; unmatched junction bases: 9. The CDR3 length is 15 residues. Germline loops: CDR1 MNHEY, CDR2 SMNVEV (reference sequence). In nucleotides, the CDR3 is TGTGCCAGCAGTTTGGGGGCGGGGGGTTACCATGAGCAGTTCTTC. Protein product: CASSLGAGGYHEQFF.

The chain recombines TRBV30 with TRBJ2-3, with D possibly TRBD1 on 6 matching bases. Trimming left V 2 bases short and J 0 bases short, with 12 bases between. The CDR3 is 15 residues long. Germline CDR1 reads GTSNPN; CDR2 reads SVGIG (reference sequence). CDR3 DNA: TGTGCCTGGAGTTTGGACAGACTGAGCACAGATACGCAGTATTTT. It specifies CAWSLDRLSTDTQYF.